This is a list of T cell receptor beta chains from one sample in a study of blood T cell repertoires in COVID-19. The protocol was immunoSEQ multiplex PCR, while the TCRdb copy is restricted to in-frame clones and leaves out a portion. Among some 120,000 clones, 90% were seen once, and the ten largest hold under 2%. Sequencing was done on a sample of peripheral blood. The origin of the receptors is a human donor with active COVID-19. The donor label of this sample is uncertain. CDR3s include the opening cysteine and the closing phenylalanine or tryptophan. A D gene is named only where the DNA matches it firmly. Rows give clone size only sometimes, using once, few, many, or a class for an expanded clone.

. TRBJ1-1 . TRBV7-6 CASSARGGMNTEAFF TGTGCCAGCAGCGCGAGGGGAGGCATGAACACTGAAGCTTTCTTT
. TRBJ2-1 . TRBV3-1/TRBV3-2 CASSQDSRLGEYNEQFF TGTGCCAGCAGCCAAGATAGCCGGCTCGGAGAGTACAATGAGCAGTTCTTC
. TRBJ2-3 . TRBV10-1 CASSERLAGPQGGVRSTQYF TGCGCCAGCAGTGAGAGGTTGGCGGGGCCCCAGGGTGGGGTTCGGAGTACGCAGTATTTT
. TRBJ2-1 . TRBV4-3 CASSQDSRGIGGEQFF TGCGCCAGCAGCCAAGATAGCAGGGGAATAGGGGGTGAGCAGTTCTTC
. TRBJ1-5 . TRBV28 CASTVIGPGYSNQPQHF TGTGCCAGCACCGTTATCGGCCCCGGGTATAGCAATCAGCCCCAGCATTTT
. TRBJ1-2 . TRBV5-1 CASSLFGGDGYTF TGCGCCAGCAGCTTGTTCGGGGGGGATGGCTACACCTTC
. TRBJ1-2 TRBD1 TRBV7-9 CASSPGRGQTNYGYTF TGTGCCAGCAGCCCCGGCAGGGGGCAAACGAACTATGGCTACACCTTC
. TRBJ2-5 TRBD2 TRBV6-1 CASSQASGLAGETQYF TGTGCCAGCAGTCAAGCCTCGGGACTAGCAGGCGAGACCCAGTACTTC
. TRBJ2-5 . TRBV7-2 CASSLSGRGETQYF TGTGCCAGCAGCTTAAGCGGGCGGGGTGAGACCCAGTACTTC
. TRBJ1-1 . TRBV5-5 CASSLWGRSTISMNTEAFF TGTGCCAGCAGCTTATGGGGGCGGTCAACGATCTCAATGAACACTGAAGCTTTCTTT
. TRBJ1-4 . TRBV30 CAWSVTSRGGKLFF TGTGCCTGGAGTGTAACTTCCAGGGGTGGGAAACTGTTTTTT
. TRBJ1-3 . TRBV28 CATSTLGRGGNTIYF TGTGCCACCTCCACCTTAGGGAGGGGTGGAAACACCATATATTTT
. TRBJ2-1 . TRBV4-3 CASSRTEHSYNEQFF TGCGCCAGCAGCCGAACAGAGCACTCCTACAATGAGCAGTTCTTC
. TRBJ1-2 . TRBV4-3 CASSRGGDNTF TGCGCCAGCAGCCGGGGAGGGGATAACACCTTC
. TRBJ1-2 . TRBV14 CASSQVRRQSYTF TGTGCCAGCAGCCAAGTCCGGCGACAGAGCTACACCTTC
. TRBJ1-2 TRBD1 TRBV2 CASTRGREYGYTF TGTGCCAGCACCAGGGGGAGAGAGTATGGCTACACCTTC
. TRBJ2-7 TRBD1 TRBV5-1 CASSRTGRGAYEQYF TGCGCCAGCAGCCGGACAGGGCGCGGCGCCTACGAGCAGTACTTC
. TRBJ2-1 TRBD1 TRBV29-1 CSVEGQGEDNEQFF TGCAGCGTTGAAGGACAGGGGGAGGACAATGAGCAGTTCTTC
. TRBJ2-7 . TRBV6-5 CASSRDTVPREQYF TGTGCCAGCAGCAGGGACACCGTCCCGCGGGAGCAGTACTTC
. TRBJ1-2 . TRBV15 CATSRDGRTGHHRSGYTF TGTGCCACCAGCAGAGATGGTCGAACGGGACACCACAGGAGCGGCTACACCTTC
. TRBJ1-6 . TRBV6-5 CASSYLQRYNSPLHF TGTGCCAGCAGTTACCTTCAGCGCTATAATTCACCCCTCCACTTT
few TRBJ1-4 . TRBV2 CASSGTSNEKLFF TGTGCCAGCAGCGGGACATCGAATGAAAAACTGTTTTTT
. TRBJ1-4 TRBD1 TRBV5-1 CASSTTGGAEKLFF TGCGCCAGCAGCACGACAGGGGGGGCTGAAAAACTGTTTTTT
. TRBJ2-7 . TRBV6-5 CASSSRQRNYEQYF TGTGCCAGCAGTTCCCGACAGAGGAACTACGAGCAGTACTTC
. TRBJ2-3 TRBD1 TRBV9 CASKKNGQGTDTQYF TGTGCCAGCAAAAAAAATGGACAGGGCACAGATACGCAGTATTTT
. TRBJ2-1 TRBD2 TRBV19 CASSPPGLAGAYNEQFF TGTGCCAGTAGTCCACCGGGACTAGCGGGGGCCTACAATGAGCAGTTCTTC
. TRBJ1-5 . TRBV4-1 CASSYGQGNSNQPQHF TGCGCCAGCAGCTACGGGCAGGGGAATAGCAATCAGCCCCAGCATTTT
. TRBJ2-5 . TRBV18 CASSPGLRETQYF TGTGCCAGCTCACCGGGCCTCCGGGAGACCCAGTACTTC
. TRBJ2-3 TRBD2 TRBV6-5 CASSWYGGWDTQYF TGTGCCAGCAGTTGGTACGGGGGGTGGGATACGCAGTATTTT